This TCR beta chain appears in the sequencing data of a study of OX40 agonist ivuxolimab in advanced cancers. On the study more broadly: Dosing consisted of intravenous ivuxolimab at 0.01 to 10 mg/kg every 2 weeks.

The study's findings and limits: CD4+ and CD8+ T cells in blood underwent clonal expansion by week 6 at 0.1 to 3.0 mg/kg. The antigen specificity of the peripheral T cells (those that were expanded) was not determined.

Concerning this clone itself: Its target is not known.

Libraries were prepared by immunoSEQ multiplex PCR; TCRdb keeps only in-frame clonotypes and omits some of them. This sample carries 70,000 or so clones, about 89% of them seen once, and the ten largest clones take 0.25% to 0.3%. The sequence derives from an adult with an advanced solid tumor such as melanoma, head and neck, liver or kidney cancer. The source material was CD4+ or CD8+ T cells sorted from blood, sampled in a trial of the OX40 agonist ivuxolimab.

CDR3 region: CASSLAVRPDTQYF. CDR3 DNA: TGTGCCAGCAGCTTAGCTGTGCGCCCAGATACGCAGTATTTT. This sequence joins TRBV7-8 and TRBJ2-3; D gene uncertain. The CDR3 runs to 14 residues. V was shortened by 0 bases and J by 4 bases, with 8 bases between the two germline ends. CDR1 and CDR2 from the germline V gene are SGHVS and FQNEAQ.